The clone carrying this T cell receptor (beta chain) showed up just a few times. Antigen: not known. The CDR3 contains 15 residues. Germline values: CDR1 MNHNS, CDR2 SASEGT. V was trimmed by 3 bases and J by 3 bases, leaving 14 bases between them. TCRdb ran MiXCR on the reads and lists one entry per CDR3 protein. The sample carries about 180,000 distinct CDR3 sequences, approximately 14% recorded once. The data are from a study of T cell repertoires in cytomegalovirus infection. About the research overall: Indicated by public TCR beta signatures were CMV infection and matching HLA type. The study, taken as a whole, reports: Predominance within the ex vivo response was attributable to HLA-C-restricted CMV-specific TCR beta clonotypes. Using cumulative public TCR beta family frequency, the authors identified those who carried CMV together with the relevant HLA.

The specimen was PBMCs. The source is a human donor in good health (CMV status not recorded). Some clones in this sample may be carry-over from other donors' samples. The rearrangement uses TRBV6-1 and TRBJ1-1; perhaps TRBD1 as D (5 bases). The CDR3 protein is CASSERWGPYTEAFF. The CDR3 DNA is TGTGCCAGCAGTGAGCGGTGGGGACCATACACTGAAGCTTTCTTT.